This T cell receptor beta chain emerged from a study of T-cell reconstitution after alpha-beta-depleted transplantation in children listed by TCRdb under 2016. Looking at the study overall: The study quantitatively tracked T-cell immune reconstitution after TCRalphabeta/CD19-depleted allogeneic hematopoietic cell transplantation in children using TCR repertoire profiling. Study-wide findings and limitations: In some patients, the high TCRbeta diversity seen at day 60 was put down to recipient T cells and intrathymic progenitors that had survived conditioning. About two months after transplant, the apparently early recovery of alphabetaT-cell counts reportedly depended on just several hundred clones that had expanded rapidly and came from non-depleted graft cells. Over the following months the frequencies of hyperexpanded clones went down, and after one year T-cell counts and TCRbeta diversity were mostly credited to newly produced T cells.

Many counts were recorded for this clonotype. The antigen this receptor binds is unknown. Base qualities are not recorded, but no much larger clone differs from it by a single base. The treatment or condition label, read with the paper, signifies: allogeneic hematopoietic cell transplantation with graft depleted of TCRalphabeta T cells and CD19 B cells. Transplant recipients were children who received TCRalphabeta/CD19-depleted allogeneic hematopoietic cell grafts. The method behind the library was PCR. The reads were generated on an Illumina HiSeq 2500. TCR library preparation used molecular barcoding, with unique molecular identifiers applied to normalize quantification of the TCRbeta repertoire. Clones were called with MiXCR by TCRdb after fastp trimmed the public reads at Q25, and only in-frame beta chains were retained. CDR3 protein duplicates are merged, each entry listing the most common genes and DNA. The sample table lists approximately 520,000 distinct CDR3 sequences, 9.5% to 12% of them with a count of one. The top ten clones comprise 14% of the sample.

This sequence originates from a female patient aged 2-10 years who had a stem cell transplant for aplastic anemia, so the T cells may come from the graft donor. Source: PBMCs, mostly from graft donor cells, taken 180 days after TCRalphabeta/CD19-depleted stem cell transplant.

The nucleotides read TGCAGTGCTAGAGCCCCCGGGAGCTGGACAGATACGCAGTATTTT. It codes for CSARAPGSWTDTQYF. The chain couples TRBV20-1 to TRBJ2-3; tentative D gene TRBD2, with 6 bases matching. The germline V gene (reference sequence) yields DFQATT for CDR1 and SNEGSKA for CDR2. The V and J ends are trimmed by 1 base and 3 bases, leaving 14 bases between them. From the cysteine up to the phenylalanine, the CDR3 has a length of 15 residues. Solely the CDR3 DNA is kept, with 45 bases framed from the first base.